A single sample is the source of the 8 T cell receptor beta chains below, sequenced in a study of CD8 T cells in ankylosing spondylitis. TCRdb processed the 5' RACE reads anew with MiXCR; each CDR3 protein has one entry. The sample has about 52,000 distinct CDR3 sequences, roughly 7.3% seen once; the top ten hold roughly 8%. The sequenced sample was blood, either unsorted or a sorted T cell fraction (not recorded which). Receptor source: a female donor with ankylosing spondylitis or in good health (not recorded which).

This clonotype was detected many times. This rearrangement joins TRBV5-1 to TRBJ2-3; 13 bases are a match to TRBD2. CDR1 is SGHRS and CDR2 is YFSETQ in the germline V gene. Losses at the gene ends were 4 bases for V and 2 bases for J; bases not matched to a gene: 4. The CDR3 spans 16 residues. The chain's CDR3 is CASSIGLAGATDTQYF. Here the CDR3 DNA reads TGCGCCAGCAGCATAGGACTAGCGGGGGCCACAGATACGCAGTATTTT.

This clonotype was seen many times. This CDR3 reads CAWREGTLGPQHF. The CDR3 nucleotides read TGTGCCTGGAGGGAAGGGACCTTGGGGCCCCAGCATTTT. The J gene is TRBJ1-5, the V gene TRBV30, with D maybe TRBD1 (5 bases). The CDR3 consists of 13 residues. In germline, CDR1 is GTSNPN, CDR2 SVGIG (reference sequence). The germline V and J ends were trimmed by 3 bases and 9 bases, with 15 bases remaining between them.

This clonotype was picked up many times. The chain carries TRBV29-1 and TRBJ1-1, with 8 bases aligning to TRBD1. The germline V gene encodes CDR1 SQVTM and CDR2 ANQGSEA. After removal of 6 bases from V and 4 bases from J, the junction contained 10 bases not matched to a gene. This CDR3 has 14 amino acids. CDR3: CSVIQGGRGTEAFF. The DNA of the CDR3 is TGCAGCGTCATACAGGGGGGACGGGGCACTGAAGCTTTCTTT.

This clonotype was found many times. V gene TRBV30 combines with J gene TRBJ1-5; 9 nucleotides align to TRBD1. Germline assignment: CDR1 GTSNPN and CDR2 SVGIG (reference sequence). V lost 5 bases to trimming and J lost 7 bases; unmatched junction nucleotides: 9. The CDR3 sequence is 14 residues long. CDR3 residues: CAWSTGTGQQPQHF. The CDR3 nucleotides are TGTGCCTGGTCCACCGGGACAGGGCAGCAGCCCCAGCATTTT. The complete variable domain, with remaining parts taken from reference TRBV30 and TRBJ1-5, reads SQTIHQWPATLVQPVGSPLSLECTVEGTSNPNLYWYRQAAGRGLQLLFYSVGIGQISSEVPQNLSASRPQDRQFILSSKKLLLSDSGFYLCAWSTGTGQQPQHFGDGTRLSIL.

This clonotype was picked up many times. Here the CDR3 reads CASSLAGGTYEQYF. In DNA form, the CDR3 reads TGTGCCAGCAGCTTGGCTGGGGGCACCTACGAGCAGTACTTC. V usage is TRBV5-5 and J usage is TRBJ2-7; tentative D call: TRBD1 (6 bases). CDR1 is SGHKS, CDR2 YYEKEE, per germline (reference sequence). This CDR3 contains 14 residues. V was pared by 0 bases and J by 2 bases, with 9 bases between.

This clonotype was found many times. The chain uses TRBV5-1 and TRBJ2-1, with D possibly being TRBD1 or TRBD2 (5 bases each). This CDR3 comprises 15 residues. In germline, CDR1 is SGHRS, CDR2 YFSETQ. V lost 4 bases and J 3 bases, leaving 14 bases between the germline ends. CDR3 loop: CASSDGTAVYNEQFF. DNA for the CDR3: TGCGCCAGCAGCGACGGGACGGCGGTCTACAATGAGCAGTTCTTC.

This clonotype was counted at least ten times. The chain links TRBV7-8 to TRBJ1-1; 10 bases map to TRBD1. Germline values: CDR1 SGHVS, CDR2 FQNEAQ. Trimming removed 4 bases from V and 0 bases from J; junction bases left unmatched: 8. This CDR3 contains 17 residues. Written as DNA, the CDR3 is TGTGCCAGCAGCTCGACAGGGGGCTCGGTGTTGAACACTGAAGCTTTCTTT. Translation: CASSSTGGSVLNTEAFF.

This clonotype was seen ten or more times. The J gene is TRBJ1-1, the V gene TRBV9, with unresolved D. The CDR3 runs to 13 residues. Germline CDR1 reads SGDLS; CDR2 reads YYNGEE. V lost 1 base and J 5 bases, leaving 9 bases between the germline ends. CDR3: CASSVNQRTEAFF. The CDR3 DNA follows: TGTGCCAGCAGCGTAAATCAGAGGACTGAAGCTTTCTTT.